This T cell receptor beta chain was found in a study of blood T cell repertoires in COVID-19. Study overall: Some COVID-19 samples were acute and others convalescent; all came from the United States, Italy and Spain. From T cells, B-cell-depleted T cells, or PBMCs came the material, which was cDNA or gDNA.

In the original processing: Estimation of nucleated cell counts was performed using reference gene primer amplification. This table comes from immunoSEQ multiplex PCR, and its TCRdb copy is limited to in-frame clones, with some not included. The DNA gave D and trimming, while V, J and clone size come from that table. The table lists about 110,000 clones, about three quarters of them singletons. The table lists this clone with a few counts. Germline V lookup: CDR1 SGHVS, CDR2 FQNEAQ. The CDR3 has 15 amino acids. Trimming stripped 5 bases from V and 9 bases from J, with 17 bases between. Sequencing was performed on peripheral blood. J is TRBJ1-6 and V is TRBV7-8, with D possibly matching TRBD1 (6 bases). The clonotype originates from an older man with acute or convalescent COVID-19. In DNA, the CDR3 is TGTGCCAGCAGCCCCGGGACATCCAGCGGTTCACCCCTCCACTTT. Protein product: CASSPGTSSGSPLHF.